This T cell receptor (beta chain) was identified during a study of blood T cells in healthy people across ages. Turning to this clonotype: Its antigen is not identified. A single base separates this from a much larger clone, so it may be a read error.

A sample-barcoded 5' primer and a J-beta primer mix were used in a second PCR of roughly 7 to 12 cycles. Through a template-switch adaptor with 12 random nucleotides, each cDNA molecule received a tag. TCRdb used MiXCR to reprocess the 5' RACE reads, holding one entry per CDR3 protein. The table records 850,000 to 1,000,000 distinct CDR3 sequences, just over 50% of them present only once. Study findings and constraints: Donor CMV status was unknown, possibly confounding expanded clonotype changes. Naive CD4+ cell counts and diversity both ran higher in long-lived than in aged donors. Naive T cell percentage and TCR beta diversity correlated strongly.

The clonotype originates from a woman in her fifties or sixties in good health. Sequencing input: blood.

The CDR3 bases are TGCAGTGCTAGAGGCCTGCGGACCAACCCCTACGAGCAGTACTTC. This codes for CSARGLRTNPYEQYF. The V call is TRBV20-1, the J call TRBJ2-7; D not certain. V lost 1 base and J 2 bases, leaving 15 bases between the germline ends. CDR1 DFQATT and CDR2 SNEGSKA come from the germline V gene (reference sequence). This CDR3 region has 15 residues.